These T cell receptor beta chains were read from a single sample in a study of blood T cells in healthy people across ages. TCRdb called the 5' RACE reads again in MiXCR, with one record for every CDR3 protein. The sample includes some 930,000 distinct CDR3 sequences, 25% to 30% of them seen just once. This sample was also put to use in a study of T cells of mothers and their children.

The sequenced sample consisted of blood. The origin of the receptors is a woman aged 40-49 years in good health. Each CDR3 is given with its conserved first and last residue. The D gene is left open where the match is weak. Not every row has a clone size; where given, it reads once, few, many or a size class.

j_call d_call clone_size v_call cdr3_aa cdr3_nt
TRBJ2-1 NA NA TRBV29-1 CSTLGGSRDNEQFF TGCAGCACCTTGGGGGGTAGTAGGGACAATGAGCAGTTCTTC
TRBJ2-7 NA few TRBV21-1 CASSKALDRDGTGGTYEQYF TGTGCCAGCAGCAAAGCCCTTGACAGAGATGGGACAGGGGGAACCTACGAGCAGTACTTC
TRBJ2-7 NA many TRBV7-2 CASSLPSTGNTYEQYF TGTGCCAGCAGCTTACCTTCGACTGGTAACACCTACGAGCAGTACTTC
TRBJ1-6 TRBD1 NA TRBV20-1 CSALGQGFDSPLHF TGCAGTGCCCTAGGACAGGGGTTCGATTCACCCCTCCACTTT
TRBJ2-7 NA few TRBV20-1 CSARPGGQLPHEQYF TGCAGTGCCAGGCCCGGCGGACAGCTTCCCCACGAGCAGTACTTC
TRBJ2-1 NA many TRBV28 CASSHDNEQFF TGTGCCAGCAGTCATGACAATGAGCAGTTCTTC
TRBJ2-7 NA many TRBV5-1 CASSLEGNEQYF TGTGCCAGCAGTTTGGAGGGGAACGAGCAGTACTTC
TRBJ2-7 NA NA TRBV7-9 CASRTLGAGEQYF TGTGCCAGCAGAACACTAGGGGCCGGGGAGCAGTACTTC
TRBJ2-5 NA NA TRBV7-7 CASSSGSSQETQYF TGTGCTAGCAGCTCGGGATCTTCACAAGAGACCCAGTACTTC
TRBJ2-1 TRBD1 few TRBV14 CASSQDLGRGQDEQFF TGTGCCAGCAGCCAAGATCTGGGCAGGGGGCAGGATGAGCAGTTCTTC
TRBJ1-2 TRBD1 NA TRBV18 CASSPADRGYGYTF TGTGCCAGCTCACCAGCCGACAGGGGGTATGGCTACACCTTC
TRBJ2-5 NA few TRBV30 CAWSAFLSSQETQYF TGTGCCTGGAGTGCATTTCTATCCAGTCAAGAGACCCAGTACTTC
TRBJ2-6 NA many TRBV4-1 CASSQVGGAQGANVLTF TGCGCCAGCAGCCAAGTGGGGGGGGCGCAAGGGGCCAACGTCCTGACTTTC
TRBJ2-1 TRBD1 many TRBV5-1 CASSRQGTYNEQFF TGCGCCAGCAGCCGACAGGGGACCTACAATGAGCAGTTCTTC
TRBJ1-2 NA many TRBV29-1 CSVDGGAEYGYTF TGCAGCGTTGACGGCGGGGCCGAATATGGCTACACCTTC
TRBJ2-7 NA NA TRBV7-9 CASSAQGIAYEQYF TGTGCCAGCAGCGCCCAGGGAATCGCCTACGAGCAGTACTTC
TRBJ1-2 NA NA TRBV28 CASSLVSGVRGSGYTF TGTGCCAGCAGTTTAGTTTCAGGGGTCCGCGGGAGCGGCTACACCTTC
TRBJ2-7 TRBD2 few TRBV20-1 CSAGTGLAAYEQYF TGCAGTGCTGGGACTGGACTAGCTGCCTACGAGCAGTACTTC
TRBJ1-1 NA many TRBV29-1 CSVTQMNTEAFF TGCAGCGTTACGCAGATGAACACTGAAGCTTTCTTT
TRBJ2-7 TRBD1 few TRBV7-2 CASSFWTGGAYEQYF TGTGCCAGCAGCTTTTGGACAGGGGGGGCCTACGAGCAGTACTTC
TRBJ1-1 NA many TRBV4-3 CASSQAEGLEAFF TGCGCCAGCAGCCAAGCGGAGGGGCTCGAAGCTTTCTTT
TRBJ1-1 TRBD1 NA TRBV27 CASRAGQFKTEAFF TGTGCCAGCAGGGCGGGACAGTTTAAAACTGAAGCTTTCTTT
TRBJ2-3 NA NA TRBV7-2 CASSPPSEDTQYF TGTGCCAGCAGCCCCCCCTCCGAAGATACGCAGTATTTT
TRBJ2-7 TRBD2 few TRBV7-3 CASSPGGGTGEQYF TGTGCCAGCAGCCCGGGAGGTGGGACCGGCGAGCAGTACTTC
TRBJ1-2 TRBD1 NA TRBV20-1 CSARLGGQGLRGYTF TGCAGTGCTAGATTAGGGGGACAGGGATTACGAGGCTACACCTTC
TRBJ2-7 NA few TRBV7-2 CASSYLEGRYEQYF TGTGCCAGCAGTTACCTAGAGGGTCGCTACGAGCAGTACTTC
TRBJ1-3 NA few TRBV29-1 CSVEGRSGNTIYF TGCAGCGTTGAGGGCAGGTCTGGAAACACCATATATTTT
TRBJ1-4 NA once TRBV6-6 CASSYSAGAEKLFF TGTGCCAGCAGTTATTCGGCAGGGGCGGAAAAACTGTTTTTT
TRBJ2-3 TRBD2 NA TRBV4-1 CASSQVAGLADTQYF TGCGCCAGCAGCCAAGTAGCGGGCCTCGCAGATACGCAGTATTTT
TRBJ2-7 TRBD1 many TRBV20-1 CSALDRGGTYEQYF TGCAGTGCTCTGGACAGGGGAGGGACCTACGAGCAGTACTTC
TRBJ2-7 NA many TRBV12-3/TRBV12-4 CASSLRTGQDYEQYF TGTGCCAGCAGTTTGAGGACGGGTCAAGACTACGAGCAGTACTTC